Listed below are T cell receptor beta chains from one sample, sequenced in a study of blood T cells in healthy people across ages. TCRdb re-called the 5' RACE reads through MiXCR, storing one row per CDR3 protein. Among about 780,000 distinct CDR3 sequences, about a quarter were seen once, and the ten largest hold 3%. The sample was also linked to a second study, of T cells of mothers and their children.

Input material: blood. The receptors stem from a boy between 5 and 17 years old in good health. CDR3s include the opening cysteine and the closing phenylalanine or tryptophan. A D gene is named only where the DNA matches it firmly. Size values are once, few and many counts, or a class for expanded clones, and some rows have none.

clone_size j_call d_call v_call cdr3_nt cdr3_aa
. TRBJ2-5 TRBD2 TRBV14 TGTGCCAGCAGCCGCAAACCGGGACTAGGGTTGGAGACCCAGTACTTC CASSRKPGLGLETQYF
. TRBJ2-4 . TRBV6-5 TGTGCCTGCAGTTACTCAAGAGGGGAGGACGCCAAAAACATTCAGTACTTC CACSYSRGEDAKNIQYF
few TRBJ2-3 . TRBV15 TGTGCCACCAGCAGCTTTAGAGACGGACTGTATCGCGGTACGCAGTATTTT CATSSFRDGLYRGTQYF
. TRBJ1-6 TRBD1 TRBV20-1 TGCAGTGCTAGAGTGACAGGGGGCGTCACCTATAATTCACCCCTCCACTTT CSARVTGGVTYNSPLHF
. TRBJ1-4 . TRBV6-5 TGTGCCAGCAGTACCAACCCATCAACTAATGAAAAACTGTTTTTT CASSTNPSTNEKLFF
. TRBJ2-2 . TRBV7-8 TGTGCCAGCAGCCCAGCCCGGGGCACGGACACCGGGGAGCTGTTTTTT CASSPARGTDTGELFF
. TRBJ1-1 . TRBV2 TGTGCCAGCAGCGAAACAGTTGAAGCTTTCTTT CASSETVEAFF
many TRBJ2-5 TRBD2 TRBV20-1 TGCAGTGCTAGAGAGGGACTAGCGAGGGAGACCCAGTACTTC CSAREGLARETQYF
many TRBJ2-3 . TRBV10-2 TGCGCCAGCAGTGCGGTGGCAGATACGCAGTATTTT CASSAVADTQYF
few TRBJ2-7 . TRBV5-1 TGCGCCAGCAGCTTGGTATATCCGGAGCAGTACTTC CASSLVYPEQYF
. TRBJ2-6 . TRBV30 TGTGCCTGGAGCGCGGTCCCAAGTTCTGGGGCCAACGTCCTGACTTTC CAWSAVPSSGANVLTF
few TRBJ2-5 TRBD2 TRBV15 TGTGCCACCAGGTCGGAGGGACTAGCCCAAGAGACCCAGTACTTC CATRSEGLAQETQYF
few TRBJ1-4 TRBD1 TRBV29-1 TGCAGCGCAGGTCGTACAGGGGGGGCTCAAGGGGAAAAACTGTTTTTT CSAGRTGGAQGEKLFF
once TRBJ2-3 . TRBV20-1 TGCAGTGCTAGGGCCATGTGGGCCTCAAGCGGAGGAAGGACAGATACGCAGTATTTT CSARAMWASSGGRTDTQYF
few TRBJ2-5 TRBD2 TRBV6-2/TRBV6-3 TGTGCCAGCAGTTATACCCTAGCGGGGGACCAAGAGACCCAGTACTTC CASSYTLAGDQETQYF
. TRBJ2-1 . TRBV6-5 TGTGCCAGCAGTTCCCGGTATGAGCAGTTCTTC CASSSRYEQFF
many TRBJ1-5 . TRBV20-1 TGCAGTGCTAGAGAAGTAGGGGGGGGCGGCCAGCCCCAGCATTTT CSAREVGGGGQPQHF
few TRBJ2-5 TRBD2 TRBV12-3/TRBV12-4 TGTGCCAGCAGTCAGAGCGGGGAGGGAGAGACCCAGTACTTC CASSQSGEGETQYF
few TRBJ2-7 . TRBV30 TGTGCCTGGAGTGTACAAGGCTCCTACGAGCAGTACTTC CAWSVQGSYEQYF
few TRBJ2-1 TRBD2 TRBV6-1 TGTGCCAGCAGTCTCAGGACTAGCGGGGGGGCAGGTGAGCAGTTCTTC CASSLRTSGGAGEQFF
. TRBJ2-1 . TRBV3-1 TGTGCCAGCAGCCAATCCTGGGCCAACAATGAGCAGTTCTTC CASSQSWANNEQFF
. TRBJ2-3 . TRBV7-2 TGTGCCAGCAGCACCGATAACACAGATACGCAGTATTTT CASSTDNTDTQYF
few TRBJ2-3 . TRBV5-5 TGTGCCAGCAGCTTGTATTCTGGCGGATTTAGCACAGATACGCAGTATTTT CASSLYSGGFSTDTQYF
few TRBJ1-4 . TRBV2 TGTGCCAGCGCCCCGGGGTCCAAGAGCGAAAAACTGTTTTTT CASAPGSKSEKLFF
many TRBJ1-2 TRBD1 TRBV27 TGCGCCAGCAGCTTCACAGGGGGCTATGGCTACACCTTC CASSFTGGYGYTF
few TRBJ2-7 TRBD2 TRBV7-9 TGTGCCAGCAGCGCTAGCGGGGGACTAATTTCCTACGAGCAGTACTTC CASSASGGLISYEQYF
. TRBJ1-1 . TRBV18 TGTGCCAGCTCACCACGCCTGGGCCGAAGAGGGAACACTGAAGCTTTCTTT CASSPRLGRRGNTEAFF
few TRBJ2-5 . TRBV14 TGTGCCAGCAGCCAATTTTTCAGACGAGGGGAGTTCTTC CASSQFFRRGEFF
. TRBJ1-3 . TRBV18 TGTGCCAGCTCACCACCATCGCCCGGAAACACCATATATTTT CASSPPSPGNTIYF
. TRBJ2-7 . TRBV9 TGTGCCAGCAGCACCGTAGGGAGCTCCTACGAGCAGTACTTC CASSTVGSSYEQYF
. TRBJ1-2 . TRBV5-1 TGCGCCAGCAGCCCGGAAAGACCCCTATTGGGCTACACCTTC CASSPERPLLGYTF
. TRBJ2-1 TRBD1 TRBV12-3/TRBV12-4 TGTGCCACTTCCGGGACAGTTACAAGGGAGCAGTTCTTC CATSGTVTREQFF
. TRBJ1-2 TRBD1 TRBV6-6 TGTGCCAGCAGCCTCCGAGGACAGGGGTTTGGCTACACCTTC CASSLRGQGFGYTF
. TRBJ2-1 TRBD1 TRBV9 TGTGCCAGCAGCGTAGTTATGAGGGGGCCTGGGGATGAGCAGTTCTTC CASSVVMRGPGDEQFF
many TRBJ2-1 TRBD1 TRBV20-1 TGCAGTGCTAGAGACCCTCGTGGGACAGGGGGCGCGAATGAGCAGTTCTTC CSARDPRGTGGANEQFF
few TRBJ1-4 . TRBV5-1 TGCGCCAGCAGCTTGGGAGTGGGATCCGCAACTAATGAGAAACTGTTTTTT CASSLGVGSATNEKLFF
few TRBJ2-7 . TRBV3-1 TGTGCCAGCAGCCACCGGGGGGCCCTCTCCTACGAGCAGTACTTC CASSHRGALSYEQYF